This TCR beta chain was retrieved from a study of OX40 agonist ivuxolimab in advanced cancers. Looking at the study overall: Ivuxolimab was a fully human IgG2 agonistic monoclonal antibody targeting the costimulatory receptor OX40 (CD134). Patients were allowed to have had prior anti-PD-1, anti-PD-L1 or anti-CTLA-4 therapy, and 40% of the dose-escalation patients had previously received checkpoint inhibitors. Intravenous ivuxolimab was administered to patients every 2 weeks at six dose levels: 0.01, 0.1, 0.3, 1.5, 3 and 10 mg/kg. Of the roughly 51 patients in dose escalation, 19 had hepatocellular carcinoma, some 15 had melanoma, 9 had renal cell carcinoma and 9 had head and neck cancer. The paper reports the monotherapy dose-escalation portion (N = 52 patients) of the phase I ivuxolimab trial. Peripheral TCRbeta sequencing was intended to test whether TCR sequence diversity was altered and clonal T-cell expansion was caused by ivuxolimab. Partial responses were achieved by three dose-escalation patients, of whom one had hepatocellular carcinoma and two had cutaneous melanoma. In the dose-escalation cohort, more than 75% of patients were male, and the mean age was around 60 years, with a range of roughly 20 to 80.

Patients with autoimmune disease history or receiving systemic immunosuppression were excluded from the trial. Peripheral blood for TCR sequencing was drawn from every dose cohort at baseline, at cycle 4 day 1 and at cycle 7 day 1. Samples were obtained from an open-label, multicenter, first-in-human phase I dose-escalation trial of ivuxolimab. Adults with locally advanced or metastatic head and neck squamous cell, hepatocellular, melanoma or renal cell carcinoma were enrolled in the trial. Before TCR sequencing, CD4+ and CD8+ T cells were separately sorted from peripheral blood. Relative to germline, V is 5 bases shorter and J is 5 bases shorter, with 16 bases between their ends. The CDR3, from cysteine to phenylalanine, totals 14 residues. CDR3 DNA is the only sequence kept; it has 42 bases, read in frame from the first base. Sequences SGHTA (CDR1) and FQGNSA (CDR2) are obtained from the germline V gene.

Overall results and qualifications from the work: Which antigens the clonally expanded peripheral T cells were specific for was not determined. After ivuxolimab, expanded clones were on average more numerous among CD8+ T cells than among CD4+ T cells. At doses of 0.1 to 3.0 mg/kg, clonal expansion of both CD4+ and CD8+ blood T cells was observed from baseline to week 6. Partial responders in the 0.1-3.0 mg/kg groups had among the lowest normalized peripheral clonal expansion, especially among CD8+ T cells. Low levels of normalized T-cell clonal expansion were also seen in some nonresponding patients.

For sequencing of the TCRbeta CDR3 region, genomic DNA was extracted from the sorted cells. TCRbeta CDR3 regions were sequenced using the immunoSEQ Assay. Held by TCRdb, this immuneACCESS table contains in-frame sequences only and omits some clones. Under half of the omission traces to an unresolved V gene where checked; the cause of the rest is unknown. For this sample the table gives some 67,000 clones, of which roughly 90% were detected only once. Over 0.25% of the sample goes to the ten largest clones. Details on this clone: What antigen it recognizes has not been identified. Per-nucleotide qualities are absent, and no much larger clonotype sits a single base away.

The source was CD4+ or CD8+ T cells sorted from blood, collected in a trial of the OX40 agonist ivuxolimab. This receptor was identified in an adult with an advanced solid tumor such as melanoma, head and neck, liver or kidney cancer. The sequence is built from TRBV7-2 and TRBJ2-7; the D call could be TRBD1 or TRBD2, with each sharing 5 bases. CDR3 loop: CASSPGFGAHEQYF. The base sequence is TGTGCCAGCAGCCCCGGGTTCGGGGCCCACGAGCAGTACTTC.